This entry lists 20 T cell receptor beta chains sequenced from one sample in a study of T cell changes during pregnancy in multiple sclerosis. The table came from immunoSEQ multiplex PCR; TCRdb's copy has only in-frame clones and leaves some out. This sample has approximately 130,000 clones, with 95% to 98% found just once. The specimen was peripheral blood, collected after pregnancy. These receptors were taken from a female donor with multiple sclerosis, enrolled in a pregnancy study.

The V call is TRBV14, the J call TRBJ2-7; unclear D gene. The CDR3 contains 14 residues. The germline gives CDR1 SGHDN, CDR2 FVKESK. Trimming removed 4 bases from V and 2 bases from J, with 12 bases in between. The CDR3 loop is CASSPTLPPYEQYF. CDR3 coding DNA: TGTGCCAGCAGCCCGACTCTCCCGCCCTACGAGCAGTACTTC. Supplemented by reference TRBV14 and TRBJ2-7, the full variable domain reads EAGVTQFPSHSVIEKGQTVTLRCDPISGHDNLYWYRRVMGKEIKFLLHFVKESKQDESGMPNNRFLAERTGGTYSTLKVQPAELEDSGVYFCASSPTLPPYEQYFGPGTRLTVT.

The chain recombines TRBV28 with TRBJ2-5; D is possibly TRBD2 (5 bases). V lost 7 bases and J 2 bases, leaving 11 bases between the germline ends. CDR3 length: 13 residues. The V gene's germline CDR1 is MDHEN and CDR2 SYDVKM. CDR3 coding DNA: TGTGCCAGCACCCGGGGAACACAAGAGACCCAGTACTTC. This translates into CASTRGTQETQYF.

The chain combines TRBV4-3 with TRBJ2-2; D gene ambiguous. The CDR3 is 13 residues long. The germline V gene encodes CDR1 LGHNA and CDR2 YSLEER. V lost 1 base, J lost 5 bases, and 5 bases lay in between. The DNA for the CDR3 is TGCGCCAGCAGCCAAGTGAGGACCGGGGAGCTGTTTTTT. Protein sequence: CASSQVRTGELFF.

In this sample, this clone turned up once. V gene TRBV2 combines with J gene TRBJ2-3; 9 positions match TRBD2. The CDR3 contains 16 residues. V lost 0 bases to trimming and J lost 5 bases; unmatched junction nucleotides: 6. Germline V gives CDR1 SNHLY, CDR2 FYNNEI. CDR3 sequence (DNA): TGTGCCAGCAGTGAAGCGCTTGGCGGGAGGGGAGATACGCAGTATTTT. Protein sequence: CASSEALGGRGDTQYF. The full variable domain, in which reference TRBV2 and TRBJ2-3 provide the parts outside the CDR3, is EPEVTQTPSHQVTQMGQEVILRCVPISNHLYFYWYRQILGQKVEFLVSFYNNEISEKSEIFDDQFSVERPDGSNFTLKIRSTKLEDSAMYFCASSEALGGRGDTQYFGPGTRLTVL.

The rearrangement joins TRBV2 to TRBJ1-2, with D possibly TRBD1 on 5 matching bases. The CDR3 is made up of 13 amino acids. Germline CDR1 reads SNHLY; CDR2 reads FYNNEI. Trimming pared 8 bases from V and 2 bases from J, leaving 12 bases between. In DNA form, the CDR3 reads TGTGCCAGCCCCGGGGGGATGAACTATGGCTACACCTTC. Translation gives CASPGGMNYGYTF.

V usage is TRBV19 and J usage is TRBJ1-5; tentative D call: TRBD1 (6 bases). Germline assignment: CDR1 LNHDA and CDR2 SQIVND (reference sequence). The CDR3 covers 14 residues. V gave up 5 bases and J gave up 8 bases, with 16 bases separating them. Written as DNA, the CDR3 is TGTGCCAGTAGTGTGACAGGCCTAAGTGAGCCCCAGCATTTT. As protein: CASSVTGLSEPQHF.

The chain links TRBV5-1 to TRBJ2-6; 7 nucleotides agree with TRBD1. V gave up 0 bases and J gave up 1 base; unmatched junction bases: 4. Per germline, CDR1 SGHRS and CDR2 YFSETQ. This CDR3 region has 17 residues. Here the CDR3 reads CASSLAQGVSGANVLTF. CDR3 in DNA: TGCGCCAGCAGCTTGGCTCAGGGGGTTTCTGGGGCCAACGTCCTGACTTTC.

In its sample, this clone was seen once. In DNA, the CDR3 is TGTGCCACCTCGGACAGGCGTACCGGGGAGCTGTTTTTT. It codes for CATSDRRTGELFF. This chain uses TRBV2 with TRBJ2-2, with TRBD1 matching 7 bases. Per germline, CDR1 SNHLY and CDR2 FYNNEI. J lost 5 bases, V lost 10 bases, and 7 bases had no gene match. This CDR3 has 13 residues.

The chain is built from TRBV5-1 and TRBJ1-2, with TRBD1 identical over 12 bases. J lost 4 bases, V lost 1 base, and 5 bases had no gene match. The CDR3 extends over 16 amino acids. Germline V CDR1 and CDR2: SGHRS, YFSETQ. The CDR3 bases are TGCGCCAGCAGCTTGAGGAGGGACAGGGGGCCCTATGGCTACACCTTC. Residues: CASSLRRDRGPYGYTF.

This clone occurred once. This sequence joins TRBV27 and TRBJ1-5; 9 bases are shared with TRBD1. CDR3 size: 15 residues. V trimming: 4 bases; J trimming: 4 bases; junction bases outside the gene matches: 5. Germline CDR1 reads MNHEY; CDR2 reads SMNVEV (reference sequence). The CDR3 region is CASSSGQGRNQPQHF. The CDR3 nucleotides read TGTGCCAGCAGTTCCGGACAGGGGAGAAATCAGCCCCAGCATTTT.

The chain couples TRBV5-6 to TRBJ2-1; TRBD1 might be the D (5 bases). Per germline, CDR1 SGHDT and CDR2 YYEEEE. Trimming shortened V by 0 bases and J by 2 bases, and 9 bases separated the two germline ends. The CDR3 has 15 residues. The DNA for the CDR3 is TGTGCCAGCAGCTTGGGGGGCGCCCCCTACAATGAGCAGTTCTTC. Protein product: CASSLGGAPYNEQFF.

The chain uses TRBV10-3 and TRBJ2-2; 7 nucleotides line up with TRBD2. Trimming removed 10 bases from V and 6 bases from J; junction bases left unmatched: 5. There are 12 residues in the CDR3. Germline V gene sequence: CDR1 ENHRY, CDR2 SYGVKD. The CDR3, as DNA: TGTGCCACGACACGGGAGGCCGGGGAGCTGTTTTTT. Protein: CATTREAGELFF.

The chain employs TRBV27 and TRBJ1-1, with no clear D. V lost 4 bases and J lost 4, with 13 bases in between. From germline, CDR1 is MNHEY and CDR2 SMNVEV (reference sequence). This CDR3 spans 14 amino acids. CDR3 protein: CASSSGRYGTEAFF. The CDR3, as DNA: TGTGCCAGCAGTTCCGGGAGGTACGGCACTGAAGCTTTCTTT.

The chain has TRBV28 and TRBJ2-2, with D hard to call. Germline lookup yields CDR1 MDHEN and CDR2 SYDVKM. The length of the CDR3 is 11 residues. V shed 3 bases and J shed 7 bases, with 3 bases lying between them. CDR3 sequence reads: CASSFYGELFF. CDR3 in DNA: TGTGCCAGCAGTTTCTACGGGGAGCTGTTTTTT.

V gene TRBV14 combines with J gene TRBJ2-4; perhaps TRBD2 as D (6 bases). This CDR3 comprises 14 residues. Per the germline V gene, CDR1 is SGHDN and CDR2 is FVKESK. The ends were cut back, 2 bases at V and 6 bases at J, with 11 bases in the middle. The CDR3 here is CASSQTGTPNIQYF. The DNA for the CDR3 is TGTGCCAGCAGCCAAACCGGGACTCCAAACATTCAGTACTTC.

V is TRBV4-1 and J is TRBJ2-7; 14 nucleotides match TRBD2. This CDR3 has 15 amino acids. CDR1 is MGHRA, CDR2 YSYEKL, per germline. The junction had 2 bases not matched to a gene; V was cut back by 4 bases and J by 3 bases. In nucleotides, the CDR3 is TGCGCCAGCAGCCCGGGACTAGCGGGAGTCTACGAGCAGTACTTC. Protein: CASSPGLAGVYEQYF.

As DNA, the CDR3 is TGTGCCAGCAGCCGAGGGGGAGGCACAGATACGCAGTATTTT. Protein sequence: CASSRGGGTDTQYF. The chain couples TRBV7-2 to TRBJ2-3; TRBD1 might be the D (6 bases). The CDR3 has 14 residues. V dropped 5 bases and J dropped 1 base, with 10 bases sitting between them. The germline gives CDR1 SGHTA, CDR2 FQGNSA.

The V call is TRBV7-9, the J call TRBJ2-3; the match to TRBD1 covers 8 bases. In germline, CDR1 is SEHNR, CDR2 FQNEAQ (reference sequence). V was pared by 5 bases and J by 3 bases, with 7 bases of the junction left unmatched. CDR3 length equals 15 residues. The CDR3 spells CASSPDREGTDTQYF. CDR3 DNA: TGTGCCAGCAGCCCGGACAGGGAAGGTACAGATACGCAGTATTTT.

This sequence joins TRBV27 and TRBJ2-3; D possibly corresponds to TRBD1 (6 bases). The CDR3 runs to 16 residues. V dropped 8 bases and J dropped 0 bases, with 18 bases sitting between them. The germline V gene encodes CDR1 MNHEY and CDR2 SMNVEV (reference sequence). The CDR3 DNA is TGTGCCAGCCGGAACCTCTTCGGGACAAGCACAGATACGCAGTATTTT. This translates into CASRNLFGTSTDTQYF.

The chain combines TRBV6-4 with TRBJ2-7; TRBD1 might be the D (5 bases). The germline CDR1 and CDR2 sequences are MRHNA and SNTAGT. CDR3 length: 12 amino acids. Trimming left V 7 bases short and J 3 bases short, with 10 bases between. The CDR3 DNA is TGTGCCAGCAACAGGTTTCACTACGAGCAGTACTTC. Residues: CASNRFHYEQYF.